This entry lists 23 T cell receptor beta chains sequenced from one sample in a study of blood T cell repertoires in COVID-19. Libraries were prepared by immunoSEQ multiplex PCR; TCRdb keeps only in-frame clonotypes and omits some of them. The sample includes 75,000 to 90,000 clones, roughly 80% of them seen just once. The specimen sequenced was peripheral blood. The receptor set was obtained from a woman aged 40 to 55 with active or convalescent COVID-19.

The chain employs TRBV20-1 and TRBJ1-1, with 7 positions matching TRBD1. Germline values: CDR1 DFQATT, CDR2 SNEGSKA (reference sequence). The V gene end was trimmed by 3 bases and the J gene end by 1 base; junction bases not matched to a gene: 14. This CDR3 contains 17 residues. The CDR3 coding sequence is TGCAGTGCTAGTTTTCCGGGACAGCTTTTCACGAACACTGAAGCTTTCTTT. It translates to CSASFPGQLFTNTEAFF.

This clone was observed once. The V and J genes are TRBV28 and TRBJ1-4, with TRBD1 matching over 8 bases. Germline lookup yields CDR1 MDHEN and CDR2 SYDVKM. The CDR3 covers 15 residues. V lost 3 bases to trimming and J lost 3 bases; unmatched junction nucleotides: 3. CDR3 DNA sequence: TGTGCCAGCAGTTTCGGGACAGGTTCTAATGAAAAACTGTTTTTT. Protein product: CASSFGTGSNEKLFF. Complete variable domain (other parts from reference TRBV28 and TRBJ1-4): DVKVTQSSRYLVKRTGEKVFLECVQDMDHENMFWYRQDPGLGLRLIYFSYDVKMKEKGDIPEGYSVSREKKERFSLILESASTNQTSMYLCASSFGTGSNEKLFFGSGTQLSVL.

The sample holds a few counts of this clone. CDR3 protein: CASSKGTVGQPQHF. The CDR3 DNA reads as TGTGCCAGTAGTAAAGGGACAGTCGGACAGCCCCAGCATTTT. The chain has TRBV19 and TRBJ1-5, with 7 bases lining up with TRBD1. CDR1 is LNHDA and CDR2 is SQIVND in the germline V gene (reference sequence). The CDR3 is 14 residues long. V shed 4 bases, J shed 7 bases, and the junction held 7 bases outside the gene matches.

The chain couples TRBV7-8 to TRBJ1-2; D remains unclear. Trimming pared 5 bases from V and 8 bases from J, leaving 12 bases between. The germline CDR1 and CDR2 sequences are SGHVS and FQNEAQ. The CDR3 runs 12 residues. DNA of the CDR3: TGTGCCAGCAGCCCTCGGGTGGTCGGCTACACCTTC. This translates into CASSPRVVGYTF.

This clone was detected many times. This chain connects TRBV7-9 to TRBJ2-1, with 14 bases lining up with TRBD2. This CDR3 has 19 amino acids. V lost 5 bases, J lost 4 bases, and 13 bases stayed unmatched. The germline CDR1 and CDR2 sequences are SEHNR and FQNEAQ (reference sequence). In DNA form, the CDR3 reads TGTGCCAGCAGCCTTCCTCCGGGACTAGCGGGGGCCAGGTACAATGAGCAGTTCTTC. It encodes CASSLPPGLAGARYNEQFF.

The J gene is TRBJ2-2, the V gene TRBV5-1, with D possibly being TRBD1 (6 bases). CDR3 length equals 15 residues. Per the germline V gene, CDR1 is SGHRS and CDR2 is YFSETQ. V dropped 2 bases and J dropped 5 bases, with 13 bases sitting between them. CDR3: CASSLGAGATGELFF. The DNA for the CDR3 is TGCGCCAGCAGCTTAGGCGCAGGGGCAACCGGGGAGCTGTTTTTT.

The chain is built from TRBV4-2 and TRBJ2-7; 7 nucleotides match TRBD2. V lost 0 bases and J lost 1; bases outside the gene matches: 3. Germline CDR1 LGHNA, CDR2 YNFKEQ. The CDR3 is 15 residues long. In nucleotides, the CDR3 is TGTGCCAGCAGCCAAGAAGCGGGGCTGTCCTACGAGCAGTACTTC. Protein: CASSQEAGLSYEQYF.

A remark on this clone: Other DNA sequences of this sample code for an identical CDR3. The chain recombines TRBV7-9 with TRBJ1-3, with D unresolved. CDR1 is SEHNR and CDR2 is FQNEAQ in the germline V gene (reference sequence). The CDR3 length is 14 residues. The V gene lost 5 bases and the J gene lost 0 bases, with 8 bases spanning the gap. The CDR3 bases are TGTGCCAGCAGCCGGGGAGGCTCTGGAAACACCATATATTTT. Encoded protein: CASSRGGSGNTIYF.

In its sample, this clone was seen once. The rearrangement uses TRBV6-2 or TRBV6-3 and TRBJ2-5; D is perhaps TRBD2 (5 bases). The CDR3 consists of 12 residues. The V end was cut by 6 bases, the J end by 5 bases, with 10 bases between. CDR1 and CDR2 (germline): MNHEY, SVGEGT. The CDR3 bases are TGTGCCAGCAGCCCGGACTCGGAGACCCAGTACTTC. Its translation is CASSPDSETQYF.

This clone was seen a handful of times. V and J are TRBV27 and TRBJ1-6; D is ambiguous. CDR1 and CDR2 from the germline V gene are MNHEY and SMNVEV (reference sequence). V lost 5 bases and J lost 8, with 13 bases in between. The CDR3 covers 14 residues. CDR3 DNA: TGTGCCAGCAGTAGCAACGGCGGATATTCACCCCTCCACTTT. As protein: CASSSNGGYSPLHF.

V usage is TRBV4-2 and J usage is TRBJ1-2, with TRBD1 as a possible D gene (5 bases). Germline V gene lookup returns CDR1 LGHNA and CDR2 YNFKEQ. Trimming shortened V by 7 bases and J by 4 bases, and 13 bases separated the two germline ends. The CDR3 is 13 amino acids. The CDR3 reads CASTTGGTYGYTF. CDR3 bases: TGTGCCAGCACAACGGGGGGGACCTATGGCTACACCTTC.

The gene calls are TRBV4-3 and TRBJ2-7; possibly TRBD2 for D (6 bases). The V and J ends lost 0 bases and 3 bases respectively, with 12 bases between them. Germline-derived CDR1 and CDR2 are LGHNA and YSLEER. CDR3 size: 15 residues. This chain's CDR3 is CASSQDAGINYEQYF. CDR3 coding DNA: TGCGCCAGCAGCCAAGATGCGGGGATAAACTACGAGCAGTACTTC.

The genes are TRBV9 and TRBJ2-5; 11 bases are shared with TRBD2. The trim removed 3 bases at V and 7 bases at J, leaving 2 bases unmatched. Germline V gene lookup returns CDR1 SGDLS and CDR2 YYNGEE. CDR3 length equals 13 residues. The CDR3 loop is CASSGTSGGTQYF. The CDR3 region has the DNA TGTGCCAGCAGCGGAACTAGCGGGGGGACCCAGTACTTC.

This sequence joins TRBV5-4 and TRBJ2-1; 10 positions agree with TRBD2. The V gene end was trimmed by 0 bases and the J gene end by 6 bases; junction bases not matched to a gene: 3. The CDR3 has 15 amino acids. Germline lookup yields CDR1 SGHNT and CDR2 YYREEE (reference sequence). The DNA of the CDR3 is TGTGCCAGCAGCTTGGTACTAGCGGGACTCAATGAGCAGTTCTTC. Its translation is CASSLVLAGLNEQFF.

Details on this clone: Different DNA sequences within this sample yield the same CDR3. The rearrangement joins TRBV6-2 or TRBV6-3 to TRBJ2-1; no reliable D call. Deletions cut 2 bases from V and 4 bases from J, with 6 bases between. The CDR3 has 13 amino acids. In germline, CDR1 is MNHEY, CDR2 SVGEGT. CDR3 amino acids: CASSYRRYNEQFF. The CDR3 DNA is TGTGCCAGCAGTTACCGGAGATACAATGAGCAGTTCTTC.

The chain employs TRBV11-2 and TRBJ2-5, with D maybe TRBD2 (6 bases). This CDR3 contains 14 residues. Trimming left V 5 bases short and J 5 bases short, with 15 bases between. Germline-derived CDR1 and CDR2 are SGHAT and FQNNGV. The CDR3 coding sequence is TGTGCCAGCAGCCCTCCTTTCCGGGGGGAGACCCAGTACTTC. It encodes CASSPPFRGETQYF. The entire variable domain, with the rest obtained from reference TRBV11-2 and TRBJ2-5, is as follows: EAGVAQSPRYKIIEKRQSVAFWCNPISGHATLYWYQQILGQGPKLLIQFQNNGVVDDSQLPKDRFSAERLKGVDSTLKIQPAKLEDSAVYLCASSPPFRGETQYFGPGTRLLVL.

J is TRBJ1-5 and V is TRBV6-6; 10 bases align to TRBD1. V gave up 8 bases and J gave up 4 bases; unmatched junction bases: 2. The length of the CDR3 is 13 residues. The germline CDR1 and CDR2 sequences are MNHNY and SVGAGI (reference sequence). The CDR3 spells CASGTGANQPQHF. The CDR3, as DNA: TGTGCCAGCGGGACAGGGGCAAATCAGCCCCAGCATTTT.

The chain joins TRBV20-1 to TRBJ1-2; unclear D gene. CDR3 length equals 10 residues. Germline V gene data show CDR1 as DFQATT and CDR2 as SNEGSKA (reference sequence). The V end lost 0 bases, the J end lost 14 bases, and 10 bases lay between the germline ends. The CDR3 DNA sequence: TGCAGTGCTAGAGATACGCAGAAAACCTTC. This translates into CSARDTQKTF.

The chain uses TRBV24-1 and TRBJ2-3, with D perhaps TRBD2 (5 bases). The germline V gene encodes CDR1 KGHDR and CDR2 SFDVKD. The CDR3 length is 16 residues. Trimming took off 0 bases at V and 4 bases at J, with 13 bases between the two ends. The chain's CDR3 is CATSDLRSSGSDTQYF. In DNA form, the CDR3 reads TGTGCCACCAGTGATTTGCGGTCGAGCGGCTCAGATACGCAGTATTTT.

This chain connects TRBV6-4 to TRBJ1-4; 7 bases are a match to TRBD1. In germline, CDR1 is MRHNA, CDR2 SNTAGT. J was trimmed by 12 bases and V by 7 bases; bases with no gene match: 8. The CDR3 loop spans 12 amino acids. CDR3 nucleotides: TGTGCCAGCATCAGGCCAGGGGGAGAACTGTTTTTT. It translates to CASIRPGGELFF.

V gene TRBV27 combines with J gene TRBJ1-2; 8 bases align to TRBD1. Trimming at V came to 0 bases and at J to 6 bases, leaving 12 bases not matched to a gene. This CDR3 region has 17 residues. The V gene's germline CDR1 is MNHEY and CDR2 SMNVEV (reference sequence). In DNA form, the CDR3 reads TGTGCCAGCAGTTTATCCCAGGGGGCGAAACTAGGCGATGGCTACACCTTC. Its translation is CASSLSQGAKLGDGYTF.

This chain connects TRBV10-3 to TRBJ1-3; 7 bases are shared with TRBD1. The germline gives CDR1 ENHRY, CDR2 SYGVKD. CDR3 size: 13 residues. With 8 bases clipped from V and 0 bases from J, the junction kept 1 base outside the gene matches. The CDR3 reads CAIGTVSGNTIYF. The CDR3 DNA reads as TGTGCCATCGGGACAGTCTCTGGAAACACCATATATTTT.

The chain joins TRBV20-1 to TRBJ2-1, with D tentatively TRBD1 (5 bases). CDR3 length: 16 residues. The V gene lost 3 bases and the J gene lost 4 bases, with 19 bases spanning the gap. Germline CDR1 DFQATT, CDR2 SNEGSKA (reference sequence). This chain's CDR3 is CSASRAGRFYYNEQFF. The CDR3 DNA reads as TGCAGTGCTAGTAGGGCAGGGCGCTTCTATTACAATGAGCAGTTCTTC.